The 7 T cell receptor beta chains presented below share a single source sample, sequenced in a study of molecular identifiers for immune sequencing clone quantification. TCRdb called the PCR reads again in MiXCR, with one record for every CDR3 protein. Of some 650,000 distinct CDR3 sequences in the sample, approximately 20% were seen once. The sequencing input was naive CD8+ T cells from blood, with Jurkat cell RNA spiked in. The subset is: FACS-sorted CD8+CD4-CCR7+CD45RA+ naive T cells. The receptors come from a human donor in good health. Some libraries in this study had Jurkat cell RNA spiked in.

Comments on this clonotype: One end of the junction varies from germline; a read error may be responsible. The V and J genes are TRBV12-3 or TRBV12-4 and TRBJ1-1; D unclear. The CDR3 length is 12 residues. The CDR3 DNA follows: TGTGCCAGCAGTTTAAGGGTAACTGAAGCTCTCTTT. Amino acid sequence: CASSLRVTEALF.

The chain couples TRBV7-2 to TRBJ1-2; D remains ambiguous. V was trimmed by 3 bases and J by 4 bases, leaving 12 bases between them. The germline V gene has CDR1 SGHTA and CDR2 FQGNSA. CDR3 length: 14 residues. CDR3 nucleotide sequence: TGTGCCAGCAGCTTCGGTACCCGGCTCTATGGCTACACCTTC. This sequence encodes CASSFGTRLYGYTF.

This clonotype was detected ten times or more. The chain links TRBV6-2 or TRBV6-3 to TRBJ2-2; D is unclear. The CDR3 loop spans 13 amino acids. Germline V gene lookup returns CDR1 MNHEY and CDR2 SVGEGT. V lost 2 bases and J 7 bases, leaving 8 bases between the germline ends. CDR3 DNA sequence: TGTGCCAGCAGTTACGTCCGTAGCGGGGAGCTGTTTTTT. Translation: CASSYVRSGELFF.

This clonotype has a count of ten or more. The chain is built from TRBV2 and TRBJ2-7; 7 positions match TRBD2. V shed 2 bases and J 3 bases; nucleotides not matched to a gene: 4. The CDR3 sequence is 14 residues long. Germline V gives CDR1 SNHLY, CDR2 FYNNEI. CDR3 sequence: CASSERREYYEQYF. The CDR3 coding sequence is TGTGCCAGCAGTGAACGGCGGGAGTACTACGAGCAGTACTTC.

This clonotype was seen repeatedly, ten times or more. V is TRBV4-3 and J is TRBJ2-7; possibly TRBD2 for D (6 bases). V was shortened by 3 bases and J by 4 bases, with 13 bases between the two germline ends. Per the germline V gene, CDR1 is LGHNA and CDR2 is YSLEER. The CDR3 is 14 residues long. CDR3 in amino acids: CASSQSRGIYEQYF. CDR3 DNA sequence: TGCGCCAGCAGCCAGTCCCGGGGGATATACGAGCAGTACTTC.

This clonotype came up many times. The DNA of the CDR3 is TGTGCCAGCAGCTTACACACCGGGGAGCTGTTTTTT. Encoded protein: CASSLHTGELFF. The V gene is TRBV7-9, the J gene TRBJ2-2; D gene uncertain. The CDR3 length is 12 residues. The germline gives CDR1 SEHNR, CDR2 FQNEAQ (reference sequence). Trimming took off 2 bases at V and 3 bases at J, with 1 base between the two ends.

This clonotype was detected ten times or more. The CDR3 DNA reads TGCGCCAGCAGCCAAGATCTAGGCTCCTACAATGAGCAGTTCTTC. Residues: CASSQDLGSYNEQFF. This chain links TRBV4-3 with TRBJ2-1; D remains ambiguous. Germline V lookup: CDR1 LGHNA, CDR2 YSLEER. The CDR3 sequence is 15 residues long. The V end was cut by 0 bases, the J end by 0 bases, with 6 bases between.